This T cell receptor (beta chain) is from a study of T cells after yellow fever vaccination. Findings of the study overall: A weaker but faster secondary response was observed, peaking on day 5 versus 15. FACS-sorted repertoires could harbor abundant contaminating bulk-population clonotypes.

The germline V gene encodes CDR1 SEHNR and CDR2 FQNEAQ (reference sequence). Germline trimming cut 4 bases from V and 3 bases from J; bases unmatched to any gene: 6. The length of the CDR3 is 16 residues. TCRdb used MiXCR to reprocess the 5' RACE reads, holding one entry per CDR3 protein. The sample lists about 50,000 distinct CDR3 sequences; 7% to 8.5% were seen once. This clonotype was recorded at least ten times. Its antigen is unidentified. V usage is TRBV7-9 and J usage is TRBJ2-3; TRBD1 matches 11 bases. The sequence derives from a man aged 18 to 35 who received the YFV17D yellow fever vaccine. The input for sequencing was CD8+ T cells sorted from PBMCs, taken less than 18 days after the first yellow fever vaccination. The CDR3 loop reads CASSSWTGGETDTQYF. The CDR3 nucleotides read TGTGCCAGCAGCTCCTGGACAGGGGGCGAGACAGATACGCAGTATTTT.